The 16 T cell receptor beta chains below were found in one sample sequenced in a study of stem cell transplantation in POMP-related autoinflammatory disease. Using immunoSEQ multiplex PCR, the repertoire was profiled, and TCRdb retains in-frame clones only, with some absent. The data show some 69,000 clones, approximately 91% seen once. Sequences were derived from CD4+ T cells from PBMCs, sampled after stem cell transplantation. These receptors were obtained from a human patient with POMP-related autoinflammation and immune dysregulation (PRAID). Some T cells may have originated in the graft donor.

V and J are TRBV24-1 and TRBJ2-2; D unresolved. This CDR3 has 15 amino acids. Germline V CDR1 and CDR2: KGHDR, SFDVKD. V was pared by 3 bases and J by 7 bases, with 14 bases between. The CDR3 sequence is CATSDDPRQGGELFF. CDR3 sequence (DNA): TGTGCCACCAGTGATGACCCCCGGCAAGGCGGGGAGCTGTTTTTT.

In the case of this clone: One junction end disagrees with the germline gene, perhaps due to a read error. This chain joins TRBV3-1 (or the pseudogene TRBV3-2) and TRBJ2-6, with no clear D. This CDR3 has 15 amino acids. Germline CDR1 and CDR2: LGHDT and YNNKEL (reference sequence). The CDR3 spells CYSWLTRTGANVLTF. The CDR3 DNA is TGCTATTCTTGGTTGACACGGACTGGGGCCAACGTCCTGACTTTC.

The J gene is TRBJ2-1, the V gene TRBV10-2, with a possible D match to TRBD1 (6 bases). The length of the CDR3 is 11 residues. Per the germline V gene, CDR1 is WSHSY and CDR2 is SAAADI. V shed 7 bases and J shed 9 bases, with 10 bases lying between them. CDR3 nucleotides: TGCGCCAGCAACAGGGTAGGTGAGCAGTTCTTC. Residues: CASNRVGEQFF.

This chain joins TRBV28 and TRBJ2-1; 9 bases are a match to TRBD2. The CDR3 has 15 residues. The junction had 14 bases not matched to a gene; V was cut back by 8 bases and J by 9 bases. Germline-derived CDR1 and CDR2 are MDHEN and SYDVKM. The CDR3 here is CASCGGGRARGEQFF. The DNA of the CDR3 is TGTGCCAGCTGCGGGGGCGGGAGGGCCCGTGGTGAGCAGTTCTTC. Complete variable domain (other parts from reference TRBV28 and TRBJ2-1): DVKVTQSSRYLVKRTGEKVFLECVQDMDHENMFWYRQDPGLGLRLIYFSYDVKMKEKGDIPEGYSVSREKKERFSLILESASTNQTSMYLCASCGGGRARGEQFFGPGTRLTVL.

This chain links TRBV3-1 (or the pseudogene TRBV3-2) with TRBJ2-3, with TRBD1 identical over 12 bases. V was pared by 3 bases and J by 4 bases, with 5 bases of the junction left unmatched. Germline CDR1 is LGHDT and CDR2 is YNNKEL (reference sequence). This CDR3 comprises 16 residues. The DNA for the CDR3 is TGTGCCAGCAGCCAGAGAGGGACAGGGGGCGCAGATACGCAGTATTTT. It encodes CASSQRGTGGADTQYF.

The chain recombines TRBV5-4 with TRBJ1-1; D gene ambiguous. CDR1 SGHNT and CDR2 YYREEE come from the germline V gene (reference sequence). V shed 3 bases and J shed 8 bases, with 17 bases lying between them. This CDR3 is built from 14 residues. CDR3 region: CASSSRTQVGEAFF. In nucleotides, the CDR3 is TGTGCCAGCAGCTCTCGGACCCAGGTCGGGGAAGCTTTCTTT.

For the CDR3, the DNA is TGTGCCAGCAGTGTGGGAAACACCGGGGAGCTGTTTTTT. It translates to CASSVGNTGELFF. The chain is built from TRBV2 and TRBJ2-2, with no clear D. V lost 4 bases, J lost 2 bases, and 5 bases lay in between. The CDR3 sequence is 13 residues long. Germline V gene lookup returns CDR1 SNHLY and CDR2 FYNNEI.

The J gene is TRBJ2-7, the V gene TRBV29-1; 7 bases line up with TRBD1. The CDR3 is made up of 16 amino acids. Losses at the gene ends were 6 bases for V and 6 bases for J; bases not matched to a gene: 20. Germline assignment: CDR1 SQVTM and CDR2 ANQGSEA. The CDR3 sequence: CSVPEETGPHGSEQYF. The CDR3 region has the DNA TGCAGCGTCCCAGAGGAGACAGGGCCCCACGGGTCCGAGCAGTACTTC.

V usage is TRBV5-1 and J usage is TRBJ2-3, with D possibly being TRBD2 (5 bases). Germline V lookup: CDR1 SGHRS, CDR2 YFSETQ. V lost 7 bases and J lost 0, with 9 bases in between. This CDR3 spans 13 amino acids. The CDR3: CASGGGSTDTQYF. The CDR3 nucleotides are TGCGCCAGCGGTGGCGGGAGCACAGATACGCAGTATTTT.

This rearrangement joins TRBV5-1 to TRBJ2-2; 10 bases are a match to TRBD2. CDR1 is SGHRS and CDR2 is YFSETQ in the germline V gene. V shed 4 bases and J 4 bases; nucleotides not matched to a gene: 10. The CDR3 covers 17 residues. The CDR3 protein is CASSQTIAGGSTGELFF. The CDR3 bases are TGCGCCAGCAGCCAGACGATAGCGGGAGGAAGCACCGGGGAGCTGTTTTTT.

V usage is TRBV6-1 and J usage is TRBJ1-1, with TRBD1 as a possible D gene (6 bases). Germline CDR1 reads MNHNS; CDR2 reads SASEGT. V was pared by 2 bases and J by 4 bases, with 17 bases between. The CDR3 runs 16 residues. The CDR3: CASSERLTGRGTEAFF. In DNA form, the CDR3 reads TGTGCCAGCAGTGAACGTCTTACAGGGAGAGGCACTGAAGCTTTCTTT.

The count of this clone is one. CDR3 residues: CASSLLANIQYF. For the CDR3, the DNA is TGTGCCAGCTCACTACTAGCGAACATTCAGTACTTC. The chain links TRBV18 to TRBJ2-4, with 7 bases identical to TRBD2. This CDR3 has 12 residues. J gave up 7 bases and V 4 bases, and 1 base lay outside the gene matches. CDR1 and CDR2 (germline): KGHSH, LQKENI.

The V and J genes are TRBV28 and TRBJ2-7; D unclear. The germline CDR1 and CDR2 sequences are MDHEN and SYDVKM. The length of the CDR3 is 14 residues. The V and J ends lost 3 bases and 2 bases respectively, with 11 bases between them. CDR3 in DNA: TGTGCCAGCAGTTTCCAAGGACGGACCTACGAGCAGTACTTC. It encodes CASSFQGRTYEQYF.

V usage is TRBV27 and J usage is TRBJ1-1; no reliable D call. The germline gives CDR1 MNHEY, CDR2 SMNVEV (reference sequence). The CDR3 has 13 amino acids. Trimming shortened V by 3 bases and J by 1 base, and 6 bases separated the two germline ends. The CDR3 sequence is CASSFLWNTEAFF. The CDR3, as DNA: TGTGCCAGCAGTTTCCTCTGGAACACTGAAGCTTTCTTT.

This chain's CDR3 is CASGPGSYTEAFF. The CDR3 DNA follows: TGTGCCAGCGGGCCCGGGAGTTACACTGAAGCTTTCTTT. This sequence joins TRBV27 and TRBJ1-1; D uncertain. Germline loops: CDR1 MNHEY, CDR2 SMNVEV (reference sequence). V lost 8 bases to trimming and J lost 3 bases, with 13 bases between them. The CDR3 length is 13 residues.

The chain links TRBV3-1 (or the pseudogene TRBV3-2) to TRBJ1-5, with TRBD1 identical over 10 bases. The germline gives CDR1 LGHDT, CDR2 YNNKEL (reference sequence). J was trimmed by 6 bases and V by 2 bases; bases with no gene match: 7. This CDR3 region has 16 residues. Written as DNA, the CDR3 is TGTGCCAGCAGCCAATCGGGGACAGGGGTTTTTCAGCCCCAGCATTTT. This sequence encodes CASSQSGTGVFQPQHF.